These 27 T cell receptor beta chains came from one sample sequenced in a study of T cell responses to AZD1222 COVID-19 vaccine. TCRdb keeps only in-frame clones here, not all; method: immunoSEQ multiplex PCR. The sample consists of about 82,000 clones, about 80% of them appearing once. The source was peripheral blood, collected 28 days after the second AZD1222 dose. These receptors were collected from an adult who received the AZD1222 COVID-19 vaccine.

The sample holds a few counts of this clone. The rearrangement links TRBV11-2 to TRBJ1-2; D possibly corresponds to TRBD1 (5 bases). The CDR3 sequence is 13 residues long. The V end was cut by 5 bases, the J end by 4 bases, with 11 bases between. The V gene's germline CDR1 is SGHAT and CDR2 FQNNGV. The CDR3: CASSPGHGYGYTF. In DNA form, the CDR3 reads TGTGCCAGCAGCCCCGGACACGGCTATGGCTACACCTTC.

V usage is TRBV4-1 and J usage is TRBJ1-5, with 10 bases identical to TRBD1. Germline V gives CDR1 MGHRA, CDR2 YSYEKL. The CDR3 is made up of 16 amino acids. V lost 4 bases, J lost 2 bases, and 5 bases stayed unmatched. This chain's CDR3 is CASSLTGGAGNQPQHF. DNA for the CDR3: TGCGCCAGCAGCCTGACAGGGGGCGCGGGCAATCAGCCCCAGCATTTT.

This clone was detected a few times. This CDR3 is CASSLGYEAFF. DNA of the CDR3: TGTGCCAGCAGTTTGGGATATGAAGCTTTCTTT. The V call is TRBV28, the J call TRBJ1-1; D gene ambiguous. The germline V gene has CDR1 MDHEN and CDR2 SYDVKM. This CDR3 has 11 residues. Trimming removed 3 bases at V and 7 bases at J, with 6 bases between.

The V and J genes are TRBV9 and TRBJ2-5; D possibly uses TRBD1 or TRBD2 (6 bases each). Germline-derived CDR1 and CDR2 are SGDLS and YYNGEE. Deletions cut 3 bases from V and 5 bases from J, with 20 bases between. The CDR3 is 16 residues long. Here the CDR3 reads CASSAGALGGEETQYF. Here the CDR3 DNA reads TGTGCCAGCAGCGCGGGGGCCCTCGGAGGGGAGGAGACCCAGTACTTC.

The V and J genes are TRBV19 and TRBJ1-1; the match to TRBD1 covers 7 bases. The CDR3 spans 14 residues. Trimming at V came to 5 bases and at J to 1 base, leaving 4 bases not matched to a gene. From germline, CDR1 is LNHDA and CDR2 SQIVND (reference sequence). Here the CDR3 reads CASSPDRANTEAFF. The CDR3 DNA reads TGTGCCAGTAGTCCCGACAGGGCGAACACTGAAGCTTTCTTT.

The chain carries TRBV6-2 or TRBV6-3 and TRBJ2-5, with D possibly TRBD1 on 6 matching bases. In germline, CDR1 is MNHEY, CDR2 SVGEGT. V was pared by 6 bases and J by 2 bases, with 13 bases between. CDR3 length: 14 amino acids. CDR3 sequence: CASRPKDRQETQYF. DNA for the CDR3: TGTGCCAGCAGACCTAAGGACAGACAAGAGACCCAGTACTTC.

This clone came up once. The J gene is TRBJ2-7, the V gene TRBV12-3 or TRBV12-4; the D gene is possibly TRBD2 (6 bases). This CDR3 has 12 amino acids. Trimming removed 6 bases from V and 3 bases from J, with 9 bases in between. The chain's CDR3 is CASSAGIYEQYF. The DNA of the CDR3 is TGTGCCAGCAGCGCGGGGATCTACGAGCAGTACTTC.

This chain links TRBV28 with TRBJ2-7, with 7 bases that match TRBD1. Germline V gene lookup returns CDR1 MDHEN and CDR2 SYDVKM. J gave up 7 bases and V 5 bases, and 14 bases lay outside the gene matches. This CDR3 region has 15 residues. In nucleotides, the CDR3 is TGTGCCAGCAGTCCCCCCCCCGGCAGGGGGAAGGAGCAGTACTTC. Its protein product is CASSPPPGRGKEQYF.

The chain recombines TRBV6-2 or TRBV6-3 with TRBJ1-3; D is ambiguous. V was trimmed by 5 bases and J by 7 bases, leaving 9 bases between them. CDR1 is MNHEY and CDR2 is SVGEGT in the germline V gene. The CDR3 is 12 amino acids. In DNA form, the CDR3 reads TGTGCCAGCAGTGCTGGGTTGAACACCATATATTTT. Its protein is CASSAGLNTIYF.

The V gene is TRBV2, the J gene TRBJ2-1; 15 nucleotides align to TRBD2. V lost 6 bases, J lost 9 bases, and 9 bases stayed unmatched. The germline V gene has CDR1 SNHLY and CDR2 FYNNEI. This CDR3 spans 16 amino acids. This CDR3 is CASSPGLAGGKGEQFF. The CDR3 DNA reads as TGTGCCAGCAGCCCCGGACTAGCGGGAGGGAAAGGTGAGCAGTTCTTC.

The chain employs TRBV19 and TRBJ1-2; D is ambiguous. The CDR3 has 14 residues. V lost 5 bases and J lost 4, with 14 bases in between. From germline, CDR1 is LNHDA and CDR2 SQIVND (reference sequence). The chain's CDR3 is CASSPDGAGYGYTF. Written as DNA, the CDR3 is TGTGCCAGTAGTCCGGACGGAGCCGGCTATGGCTACACCTTC.

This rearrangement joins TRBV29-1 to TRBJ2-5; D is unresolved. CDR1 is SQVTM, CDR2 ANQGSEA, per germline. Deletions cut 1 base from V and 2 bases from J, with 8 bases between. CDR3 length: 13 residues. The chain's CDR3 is CSVEVTGQETQYF. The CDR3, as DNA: TGCAGCGTTGAAGTAACCGGGCAAGAGACCCAGTACTTC.

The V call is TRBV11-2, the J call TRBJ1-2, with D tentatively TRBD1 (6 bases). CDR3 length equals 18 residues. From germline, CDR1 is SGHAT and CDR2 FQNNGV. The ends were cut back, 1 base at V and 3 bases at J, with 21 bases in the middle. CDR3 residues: CASSLVGGFREGDYGYTF. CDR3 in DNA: TGTGCCAGCAGCTTAGTAGGGGGATTTCGGGAAGGGGACTATGGCTACACCTTC.

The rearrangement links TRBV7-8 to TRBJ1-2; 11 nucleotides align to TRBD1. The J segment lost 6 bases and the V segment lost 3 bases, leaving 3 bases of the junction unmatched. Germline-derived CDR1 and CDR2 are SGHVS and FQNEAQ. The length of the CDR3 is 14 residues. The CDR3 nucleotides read TGTGCCAGCAGCTTGGGACAGGGGGTTGATGGCTACACCTTC. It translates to CASSLGQGVDGYTF.

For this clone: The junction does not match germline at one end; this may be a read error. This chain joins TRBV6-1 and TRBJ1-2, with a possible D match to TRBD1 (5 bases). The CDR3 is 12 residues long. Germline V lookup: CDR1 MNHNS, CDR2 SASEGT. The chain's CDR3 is CASREGVYGYTF. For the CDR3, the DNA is TGTGCCAGCAGGGAAGGGGTCTATGGCTACACCTTC.

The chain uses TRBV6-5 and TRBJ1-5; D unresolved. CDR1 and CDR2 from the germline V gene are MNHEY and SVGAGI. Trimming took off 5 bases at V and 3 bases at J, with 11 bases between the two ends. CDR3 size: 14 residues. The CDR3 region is CASSPGVPNQPQHF. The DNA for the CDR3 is TGTGCCAGCAGTCCGGGTGTCCCCAATCAGCCCCAGCATTTT.

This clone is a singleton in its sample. This CDR3 reads CASSPGNYNEQFF. The CDR3 bases are TGTGCCAGCAGCCCGGGAAACTACAATGAGCAGTTCTTC. The chain couples TRBV5-5 to TRBJ2-1; D possibly corresponds to TRBD2 (5 bases). V lost 4 bases to trimming and J lost 3 bases, with 8 bases between them. Per the germline V gene, CDR1 is SGHKS and CDR2 is YYEKEE (reference sequence). This CDR3 has 13 amino acids.

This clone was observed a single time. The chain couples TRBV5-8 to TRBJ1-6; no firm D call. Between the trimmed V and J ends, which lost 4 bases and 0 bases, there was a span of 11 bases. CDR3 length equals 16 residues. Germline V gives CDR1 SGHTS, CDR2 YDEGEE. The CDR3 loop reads CASSLAASSYNSPLHF. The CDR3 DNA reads TGTGCCAGCAGCCTCGCGGCGAGCTCCTATAATTCACCCCTCCACTTT.

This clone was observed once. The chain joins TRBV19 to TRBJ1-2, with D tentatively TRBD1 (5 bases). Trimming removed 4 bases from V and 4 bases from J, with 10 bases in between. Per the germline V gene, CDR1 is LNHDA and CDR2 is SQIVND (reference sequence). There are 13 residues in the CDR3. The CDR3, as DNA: TGTGCCAGTAGTACTGAGGACATCTATGGCTACACCTTC. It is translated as CASSTEDIYGYTF.

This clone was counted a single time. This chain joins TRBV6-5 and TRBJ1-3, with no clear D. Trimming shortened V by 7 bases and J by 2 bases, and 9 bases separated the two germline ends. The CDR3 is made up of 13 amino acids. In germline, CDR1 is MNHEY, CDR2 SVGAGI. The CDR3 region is CASKRGTGNTIYF. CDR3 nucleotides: TGTGCCAGCAAACGGGGTACTGGAAACACCATATATTTT.

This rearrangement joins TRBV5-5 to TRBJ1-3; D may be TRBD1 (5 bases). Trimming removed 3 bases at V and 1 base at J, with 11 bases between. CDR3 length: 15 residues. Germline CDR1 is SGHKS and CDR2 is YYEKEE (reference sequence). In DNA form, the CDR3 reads TGTGCCAGCAGCTGGGGGACGGTATCTGGAAACACCATATATTTT. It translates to CASSWGTVSGNTIYF. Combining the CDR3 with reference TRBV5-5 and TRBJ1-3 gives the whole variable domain DAGVTQSPTHLIKTRGQQVTLRCSPISGHKSVSWYQQVLGQGPQFIFQYYEKEERGRGNFPDRFSARQFPNYSSELNVNALLLGDSALYLCASSWGTVSGNTIYFGEGSWLTVV.

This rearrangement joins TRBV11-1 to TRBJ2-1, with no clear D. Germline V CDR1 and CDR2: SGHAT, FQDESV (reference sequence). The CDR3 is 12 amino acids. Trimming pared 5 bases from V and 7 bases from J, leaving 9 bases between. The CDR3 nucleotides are TGTGCCAGCAGCGCGTTAGTGAATGAGCAGTTCTTC. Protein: CASSALVNEQFF.

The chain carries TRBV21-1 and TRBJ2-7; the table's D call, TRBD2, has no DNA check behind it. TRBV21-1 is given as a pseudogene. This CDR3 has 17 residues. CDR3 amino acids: CASSKEGLAGGAYEQYF. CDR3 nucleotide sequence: TGTGCCAGCAGCAAAGAGGGACTAGCGGGAGGAGCCTACGAGCAGTACTTC.

CDR3 amino acids: CASSLTDNSPLHF. CDR3 nucleotide sequence: TGTGCCAGCAGTTTGACAGATAATTCACCCCTCCACTTT. J is TRBJ1-6 and V is TRBV6-5; a possible D gene is TRBD1 (5 bases). Germline loops: CDR1 MNHEY, CDR2 SVGAGI. This CDR3 comprises 13 residues. Trimming left V 4 bases short and J 5 bases short, with 6 bases between.

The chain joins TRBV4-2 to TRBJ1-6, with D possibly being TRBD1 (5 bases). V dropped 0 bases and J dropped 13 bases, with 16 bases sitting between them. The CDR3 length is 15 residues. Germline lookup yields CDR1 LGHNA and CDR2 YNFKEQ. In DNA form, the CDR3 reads TGTGCCAGCAGCCAAGATCTCGGCCAGGGCTGGCCCCTCCACTTT. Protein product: CASSQDLGQGWPLHF.

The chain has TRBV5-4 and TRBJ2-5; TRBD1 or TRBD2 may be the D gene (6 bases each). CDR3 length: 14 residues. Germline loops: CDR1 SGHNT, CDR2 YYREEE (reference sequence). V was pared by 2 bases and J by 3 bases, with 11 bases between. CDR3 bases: TGTGCCAGCAGCTTTTGGGGGGCAGAAGAGACCCAGTACTTC. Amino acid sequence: CASSFWGAEETQYF.

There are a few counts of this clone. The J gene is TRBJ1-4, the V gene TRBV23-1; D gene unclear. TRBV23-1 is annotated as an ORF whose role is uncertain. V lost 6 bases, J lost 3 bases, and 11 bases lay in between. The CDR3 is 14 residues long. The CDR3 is CASRTDDPNEKLFF. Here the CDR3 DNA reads TGCGCCAGCAGAACAGACGATCCTAATGAAAAACTGTTTTTT.